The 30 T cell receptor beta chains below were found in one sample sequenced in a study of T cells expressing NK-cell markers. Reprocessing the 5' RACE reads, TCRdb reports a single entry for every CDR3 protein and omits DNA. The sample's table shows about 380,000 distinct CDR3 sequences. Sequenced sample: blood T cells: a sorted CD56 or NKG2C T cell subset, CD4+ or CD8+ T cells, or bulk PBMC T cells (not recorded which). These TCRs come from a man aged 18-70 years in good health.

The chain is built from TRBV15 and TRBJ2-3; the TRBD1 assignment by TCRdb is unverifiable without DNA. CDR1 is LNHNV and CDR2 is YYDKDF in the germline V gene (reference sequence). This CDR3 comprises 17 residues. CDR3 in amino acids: CATSRDPTGLSTDTQYF.

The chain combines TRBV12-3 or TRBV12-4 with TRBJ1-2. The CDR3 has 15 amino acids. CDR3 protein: CASTSPSAGLYGYTF.

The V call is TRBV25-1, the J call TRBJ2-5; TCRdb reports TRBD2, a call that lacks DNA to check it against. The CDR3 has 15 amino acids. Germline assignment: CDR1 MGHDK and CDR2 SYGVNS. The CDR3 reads CASSEWVAGGETQYF.

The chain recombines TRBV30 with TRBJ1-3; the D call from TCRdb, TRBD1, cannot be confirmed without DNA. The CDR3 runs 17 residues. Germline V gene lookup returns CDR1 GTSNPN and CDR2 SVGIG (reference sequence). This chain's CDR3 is CAWSVLSPTHSGNTIYF.

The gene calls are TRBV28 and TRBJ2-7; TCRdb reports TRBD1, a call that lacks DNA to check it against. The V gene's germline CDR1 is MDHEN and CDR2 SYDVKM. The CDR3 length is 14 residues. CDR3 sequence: CASSLRGQGREQYF.

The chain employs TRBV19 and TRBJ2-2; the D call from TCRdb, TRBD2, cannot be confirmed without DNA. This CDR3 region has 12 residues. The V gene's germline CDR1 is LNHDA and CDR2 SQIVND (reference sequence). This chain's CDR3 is CALAGYTGELFF.

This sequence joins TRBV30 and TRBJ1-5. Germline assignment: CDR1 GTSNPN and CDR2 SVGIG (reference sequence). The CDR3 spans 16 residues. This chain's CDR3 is CAWSSRRQASNQPQHF.

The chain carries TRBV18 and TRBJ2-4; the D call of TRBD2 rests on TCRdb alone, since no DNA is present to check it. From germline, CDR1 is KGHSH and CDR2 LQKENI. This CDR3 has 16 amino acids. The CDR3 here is CASSPLLAGEGDIQYF.

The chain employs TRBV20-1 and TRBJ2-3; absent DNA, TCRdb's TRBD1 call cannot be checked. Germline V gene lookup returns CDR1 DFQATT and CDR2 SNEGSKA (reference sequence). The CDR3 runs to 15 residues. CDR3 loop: CSASLRGASTDTQYF.

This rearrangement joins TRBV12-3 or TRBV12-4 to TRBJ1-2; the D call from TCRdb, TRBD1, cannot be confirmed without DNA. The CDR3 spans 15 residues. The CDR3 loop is CASGGGRGWGFDYTF.

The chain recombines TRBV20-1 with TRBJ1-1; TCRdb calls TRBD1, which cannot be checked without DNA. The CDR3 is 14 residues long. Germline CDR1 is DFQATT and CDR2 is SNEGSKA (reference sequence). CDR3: CSAGSGPLNTEAFF.

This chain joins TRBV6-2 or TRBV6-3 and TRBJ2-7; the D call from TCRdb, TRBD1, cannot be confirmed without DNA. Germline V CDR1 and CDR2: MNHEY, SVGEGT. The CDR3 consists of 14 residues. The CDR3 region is CASVFQGSSYEQYF.

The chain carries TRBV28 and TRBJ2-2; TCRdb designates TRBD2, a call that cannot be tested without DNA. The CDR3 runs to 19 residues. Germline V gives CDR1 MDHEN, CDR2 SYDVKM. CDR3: CASSPTPGLAGGISGELFF. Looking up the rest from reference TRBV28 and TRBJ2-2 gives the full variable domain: DVKVTQSSRYLVKRTGEKVFLECVQDMDHENMFWYRQDPGLGLRLIYFSYDVKMKEKGDIPEGYSVSREKKERFSLILESASTNQTSMYLCASSPTPGLAGGISGELFFGEGSRLTVL.

CDR3 sequence: CASSRAPTRPRTDTQYF. The V and J genes are TRBV4-1 and TRBJ2-3; there is no DNA to check the TCRdb D call of TRBD2. The CDR3 totals 17 residues. Germline CDR1 is MGHRA and CDR2 is YSYEKL.

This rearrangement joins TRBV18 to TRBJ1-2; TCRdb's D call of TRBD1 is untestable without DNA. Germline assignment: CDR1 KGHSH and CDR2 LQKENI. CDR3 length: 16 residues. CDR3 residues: CASSPGTGGAVSGYTF. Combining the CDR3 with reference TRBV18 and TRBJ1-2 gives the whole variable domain NAGVMQNPRHLVRRRGQEARLRCSPMKGHSHVYWYRQLPEEGLKFMVYLQKENIIDESGMPKERFSAEFPKEGPSILRIQQVVRGDSAAYFCASSPGTGGAVSGYTFGSGTRLTVV.

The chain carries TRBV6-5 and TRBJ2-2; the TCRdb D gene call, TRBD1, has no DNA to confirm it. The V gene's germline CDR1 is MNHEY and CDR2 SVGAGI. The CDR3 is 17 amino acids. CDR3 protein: CASSYSGQAWAKGELFF.

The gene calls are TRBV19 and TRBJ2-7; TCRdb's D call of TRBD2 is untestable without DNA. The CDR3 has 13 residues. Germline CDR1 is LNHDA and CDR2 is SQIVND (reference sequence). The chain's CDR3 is CASSTSGGWEQYF.

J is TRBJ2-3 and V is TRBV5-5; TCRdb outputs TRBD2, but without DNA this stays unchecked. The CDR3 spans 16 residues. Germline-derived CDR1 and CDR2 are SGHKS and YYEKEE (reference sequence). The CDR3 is CASSLRQARPTDTQYF.

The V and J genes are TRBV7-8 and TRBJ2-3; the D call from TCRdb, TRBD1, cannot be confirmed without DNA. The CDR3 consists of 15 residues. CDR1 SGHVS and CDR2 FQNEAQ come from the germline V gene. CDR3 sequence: CASSTGQTYTDTQYF.

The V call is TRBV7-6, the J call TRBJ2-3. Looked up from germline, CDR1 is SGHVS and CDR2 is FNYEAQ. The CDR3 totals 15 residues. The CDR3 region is CASSLAGVSTDTQYF.

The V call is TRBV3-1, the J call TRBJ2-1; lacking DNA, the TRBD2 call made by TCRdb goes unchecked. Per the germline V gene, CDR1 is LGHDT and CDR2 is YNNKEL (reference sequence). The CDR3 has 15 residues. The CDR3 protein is CASSRLAGEYNEQFF.

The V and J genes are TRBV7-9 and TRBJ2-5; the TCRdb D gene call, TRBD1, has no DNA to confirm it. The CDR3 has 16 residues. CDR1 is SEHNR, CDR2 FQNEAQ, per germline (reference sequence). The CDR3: CASSSPQGLSQETQYF.

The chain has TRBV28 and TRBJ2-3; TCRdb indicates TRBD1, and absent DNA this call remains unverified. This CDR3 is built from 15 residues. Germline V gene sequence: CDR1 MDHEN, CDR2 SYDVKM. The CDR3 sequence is CASKGEVRLTDTQYF.

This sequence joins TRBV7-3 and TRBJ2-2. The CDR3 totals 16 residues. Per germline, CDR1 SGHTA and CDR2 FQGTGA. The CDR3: CASSLGSRANTGELFF.

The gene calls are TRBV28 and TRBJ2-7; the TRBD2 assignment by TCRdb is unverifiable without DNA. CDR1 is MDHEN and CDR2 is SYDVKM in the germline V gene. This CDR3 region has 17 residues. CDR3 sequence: CASSSHHTVEGRYEQYF.

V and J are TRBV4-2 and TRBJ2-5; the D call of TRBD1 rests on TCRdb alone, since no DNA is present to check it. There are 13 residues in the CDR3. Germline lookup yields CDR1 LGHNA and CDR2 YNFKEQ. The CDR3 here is CASSPRPQETQYF.

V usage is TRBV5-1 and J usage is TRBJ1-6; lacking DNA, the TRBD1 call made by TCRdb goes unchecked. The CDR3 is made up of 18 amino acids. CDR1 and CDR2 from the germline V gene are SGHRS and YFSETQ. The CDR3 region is CASSLETGGPYQNSPLHF.

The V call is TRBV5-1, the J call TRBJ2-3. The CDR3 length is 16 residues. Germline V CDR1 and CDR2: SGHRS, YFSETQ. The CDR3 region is CASSLGDAGRTDTQYF.

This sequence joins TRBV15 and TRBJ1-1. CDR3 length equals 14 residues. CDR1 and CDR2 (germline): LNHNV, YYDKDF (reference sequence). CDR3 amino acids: CATSRDGGVSEAFF.

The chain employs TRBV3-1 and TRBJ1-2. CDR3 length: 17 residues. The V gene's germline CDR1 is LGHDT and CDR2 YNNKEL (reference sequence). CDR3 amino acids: CASSQGRGGTSRYGYTF.